This is a list of T cell receptor beta chains from one sample in a study of vaccination effects on CD4 cells after COVID-19. What these receptors recognize is not known. Clones were read by immunoSEQ multiplex PCR, and TCRdb kept only the in-frame ones, dropping some. The table shows 50,000 to 75,000 clones, with around 80% occurring only once. This material consisted of CD4+ T cells from PBMCs cultured without peptide, taken before COVID-19 vaccination. The receptor set was obtained from a human donor who received a COVID-19 vaccine. The CDR3 runs from the conserved cysteine through the conserved F or W. Fields, in order: CDR3 protein, CDR3 DNA, J gene, V gene, D gene, clone size. D genes are given only for firm matches. The listing skips clone size in some rows; elsewhere it reads once, few, many or a size class.

CDR3 protein: CAWSVLGQYNSPLHF; CDR3 DNA: TGTGCCTGGAGTGTACTGGGACAGTATAATTCACCCCTCCACTTT; J gene: TRBJ1-6; V gene: TRBV30; D gene: TRBD1; clone size: -
CDR3 protein: CSAYKNTEAFF; CDR3 DNA: TGCAGTGCCTACAAGAACACTGAAGCTTTCTTT; J gene: TRBJ1-1; V gene: TRBV20-1; D gene: -; clone size: -
CDR3 protein: CASSQSRGGSAGYGYTF; CDR3 DNA: TGCGCCAGCAGCCAATCCCGGGGGGGTTCAGCGGGCTATGGCTACACCTTC; J gene: TRBJ1-2; V gene: TRBV4-3; D gene: -; clone size: -
CDR3 protein: CASSNTGHPNQPQHF; CDR3 DNA: TGTGCCAGCAGTAACACGGGACACCCCAATCAGCCCCAGCATTTT; J gene: TRBJ1-5; V gene: TRBV6-6; D gene: -; clone size: -
CDR3 protein: CASSEPGRTSSYNEQFF; CDR3 DNA: TGTGCCAGCAGTGAACCCGGACGTACGAGCTCCTACAATGAGCAGTTCTTC; J gene: TRBJ2-1; V gene: TRBV6-1; D gene: -; clone size: -
CDR3 protein: CASSVQGRPNSPLHF; CDR3 DNA: TGTGCCAGCAGCGTACAGGGAAGGCCAAATTCACCCCTCCACTTT; J gene: TRBJ1-6; V gene: TRBV9; D gene: -; clone size: few
CDR3 protein: CASSPSDPNQPQHF; CDR3 DNA: TGCGCCAGCAGCCCATCCGACCCGAATCAGCCCCAGCATTTT; J gene: TRBJ1-5; V gene: TRBV4-1; D gene: -; clone size: -
CDR3 protein: CASSNFSTGGHMNTEAFF; CDR3 DNA: TGTGCCAGCTCCAACTTCTCGACAGGCGGACATATGAACACTGAAGCTTTCTTT; J gene: TRBJ1-1; V gene: TRBV21-1; D gene: -; clone size: -
CDR3 protein: CASSYRQVSQETQYF; CDR3 DNA: TGTGCCAGCAGCTACCGACAGGTCTCCCAAGAGACCCAGTACTTC; J gene: TRBJ2-5; V gene: TRBV7-2; D gene: -; clone size: -
CDR3 protein: CASSLLGGRNNSPLHF; CDR3 DNA: TGTGCCAGCAGCCTCCTAGGGGGGAGGAATAATTCACCCCTCCACTTT; J gene: TRBJ1-6; V gene: TRBV3-1/TRBV3-2; D gene: -; clone size: -
CDR3 protein: CAWKSPGNQPQHF; CDR3 DNA: TGTGCCTGGAAGAGCCCGGGCAATCAGCCCCAGCATTTT; J gene: TRBJ1-5; V gene: TRBV30; D gene: -; clone size: -
CDR3 protein: CASSDRGGNEQFF; CDR3 DNA: TGTGCCAGCAGTGACAGGGGAGGGAATGAGCAGTTCTTC; J gene: TRBJ2-1; V gene: TRBV6-1; D gene: -; clone size: -
CDR3 protein: CASSFTGESTEAFF; CDR3 DNA: TGTGCCAGCAGCTTCACAGGGGAGTCCACTGAAGCTTTCTTT; J gene: TRBJ1-1; V gene: TRBV7-2; D gene: TRBD1; clone size: -
CDR3 protein: CASSLLGDSGGELFF; CDR3 DNA: TGTGCCAGCAGCTTGTTGGGGGACTCAGGCGGGGAGCTGTTTTTT; J gene: TRBJ2-2; V gene: TRBV5-5; D gene: -; clone size: -
CDR3 protein: CASSPRDRKNIQYF; CDR3 DNA: TGTGCCAGCTCACCAAGGGACAGAAAAAACATTCAGTACTTC; J gene: TRBJ2-4; V gene: TRBV18; D gene: TRBD1; clone size: -
CDR3 protein: CASSLGGTDTQYF; CDR3 DNA: TGTGCCAGCAGCTTAGGAGGGACAGATACGCAGTATTTT; J gene: TRBJ2-3; V gene: TRBV7-9; D gene: -; clone size: -
CDR3 protein: CASSLARDIMNTEAFF; CDR3 DNA: TGCGCCAGCAGCTTGGCCCGAGACATCATGAACACTGAAGCTTTCTTT; J gene: TRBJ1-1; V gene: TRBV5-1; D gene: -; clone size: few
CDR3 protein: CASSQEMLQRGGGTDTQYF; CDR3 DNA: TGCGCCAGCAGCCAAGAAATGTTGCAGCGGGGGGGAGGCACAGATACGCAGTATTTT; J gene: TRBJ2-3; V gene: TRBV4-1; D gene: TRBD2; clone size: -
CDR3 protein: CASSPRVGNTIYF; CDR3 DNA: TGTGCCAGCAGTCCCAGGGTGGGAAACACCATATATTTT; J gene: TRBJ1-3; V gene: TRBV27; D gene: -; clone size: -
CDR3 protein: CASSFSQETQYF; CDR3 DNA: TGTGCCAGTAGTTTTTCACAAGAGACCCAGTACTTC; J gene: TRBJ2-5; V gene: TRBV19; D gene: -; clone size: -
CDR3 protein: CASSPGLRVTGELFF; CDR3 DNA: TGTGCCAGCAGCCCGGGACTGCGAGTCACCGGGGAGCTGTTTTTT; J gene: TRBJ2-2; V gene: TRBV2; D gene: -; clone size: -
CDR3 protein: CASSNDWDGELFF; CDR3 DNA: TGTGCCAGCAGCAACGACTGGGACGGGGAGCTGTTTTTT; J gene: TRBJ2-2; V gene: TRBV12-3/TRBV12-4; D gene: -; clone size: -
CDR3 protein: CASSRPGLAARGELFF; CDR3 DNA: TGTGCCAGCAGCCGTCCAGGACTAGCGGCCAGGGGGGAGCTGTTTTTT; J gene: TRBJ2-2; V gene: TRBV7-9; D gene: TRBD2; clone size: -
CDR3 protein: CASSYFGGGPWETQYF; CDR3 DNA: TGTGCCAGCAGTTACTTCGGCGGGGGACCGTGGGAGACCCAGTACTTC; J gene: TRBJ2-5; V gene: TRBV6-5; D gene: TRBD2; clone size: -
CDR3 protein: CASSRDRDEKLFF; CDR3 DNA: TGTGCCAGCAGCCGGGACAGGGATGAAAAACTGTTTTTT; J gene: TRBJ1-4; V gene: TRBV25-1; D gene: TRBD1; clone size: -
CDR3 protein: CASSFSGGNQPQHF; CDR3 DNA: TGCGCCAGCAGCTTCAGCGGTGGCAATCAGCCCCAGCATTTT; J gene: TRBJ1-5; V gene: TRBV5-1; D gene: -; clone size: -
CDR3 protein: CASSFRRDTYNEQFF; CDR3 DNA: TGTGCCAGCAGTTTCCGGAGGGATACCTACAATGAGCAGTTCTTC; J gene: TRBJ2-1; V gene: TRBV6-6; D gene: -; clone size: -
CDR3 protein: CASSKRPPPIVDTQYF; CDR3 DNA: TGCGCCAGCAGCAAAAGGCCCCCACCGATTGTAGATACGCAGTATTTT; J gene: TRBJ2-3; V gene: TRBV4-1; D gene: -; clone size: -